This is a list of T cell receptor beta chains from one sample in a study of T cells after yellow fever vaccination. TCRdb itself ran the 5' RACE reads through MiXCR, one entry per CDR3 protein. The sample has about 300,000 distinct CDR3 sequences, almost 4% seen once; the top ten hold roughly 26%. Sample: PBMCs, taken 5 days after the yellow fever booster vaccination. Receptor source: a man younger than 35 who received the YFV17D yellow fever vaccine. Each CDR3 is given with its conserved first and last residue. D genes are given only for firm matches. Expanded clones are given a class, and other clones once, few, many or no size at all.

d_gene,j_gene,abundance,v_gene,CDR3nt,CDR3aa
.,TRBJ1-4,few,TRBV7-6,TGTGCCAGCAGCCCCAACGTGGGTGGCGGGCTGTTTTTT,CASSPNVGGGLFF
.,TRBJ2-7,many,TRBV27,TGTGCCAGCACCGCTCAAGGATCCCTGGAGCAGTACTTC,CASTAQGSLEQYF
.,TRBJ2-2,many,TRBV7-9,TGTGCCAGCAGCTTACTGGGAACCGGGGAGCTGTTTTTT,CASSLLGTGELFF
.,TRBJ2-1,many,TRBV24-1,TGTGCCACCAGTGGACCGGGACGGCGCTTCTACAATGAGCAGTTCTTC,CATSGPGRRFYNEQFF
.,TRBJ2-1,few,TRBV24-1,TGTGCCACCAGTGACCGATTGTTGGGCAATGAGCAGTTCTTC,CATSDRLLGNEQFF
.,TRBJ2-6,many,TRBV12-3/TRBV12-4,TGTGCCAGCAGTTACGACAGAGGAGCTGGGGCCAACGTCCTGACTTTC,CASSYDRGAGANVLTF
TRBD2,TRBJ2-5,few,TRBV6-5,TGTGCCAGCAGTTGGACCCCCGGGACTAGCGGGGAGTACCAAGAGACCCAGTACTTC,CASSWTPGTSGEYQETQYF
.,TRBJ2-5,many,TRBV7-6,TGTGCCAGCAGCTTATCACAGGGAGAGACCCAGTACTTC,CASSLSQGETQYF
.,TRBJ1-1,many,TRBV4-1,TGCGCCAGCAGCCGGGGGGGGCCTGAAGCTTTCTTT,CASSRGGPEAFF
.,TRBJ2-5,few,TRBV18,TGTGCCAGCTCACGGGGGTTGGAGACCCAGTACTTC,CASSRGLETQYF
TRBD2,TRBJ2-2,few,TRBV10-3,TGTGCCGTCCAGGGAGGGGCCAAGAACACCGGGGAGCTGTTTTTT,CAVQGGAKNTGELFF
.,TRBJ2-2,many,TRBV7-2,TGTGCCAGCAGCGCACAGCCGGGACAAACGAACACCGGGGAGCTGTTTTTT,CASSAQPGQTNTGELFF
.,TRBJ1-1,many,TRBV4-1,TGCGCCAGCAGCCAACCCTCGGGACTATCCCCTGAAGCTTTCTTT,CASSQPSGLSPEAFF
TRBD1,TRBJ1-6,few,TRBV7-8,TGTGCCAGCAGCGAAAACAGGGGGCGTAATTCACCCCTCCACTTT,CASSENRGRNSPLHF
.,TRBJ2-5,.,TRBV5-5,TGTGCCAGCAGCCTGTCCCCCACAGTCCAAGAGACCCAGTACTTC,CASSLSPTVQETQYF
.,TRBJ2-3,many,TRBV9,TGTGCCAGCAGCCTCGATAGGTTCACAGATACGCAGTATTTT,CASSLDRFTDTQYF
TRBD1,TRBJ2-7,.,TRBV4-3,TGCGCCAGCAGCCAAGAGGGGACAGGGTACGAGCAGTACTTC,CASSQEGTGYEQYF
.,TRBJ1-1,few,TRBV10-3,TGTGCCATCAGTGAGGCAGGGCCGAACACTGAAGCTTTCTTT,CAISEAGPNTEAFF
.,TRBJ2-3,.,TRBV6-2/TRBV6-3,TGTGCCAGCAGTTTCATCAGGGCTGATACGCAGTATTTT,CASSFIRADTQYF
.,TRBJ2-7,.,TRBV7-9,TGTGCCAGGAGCCCATCGGCGGGCGCCCGCGTCTACGAGGAGTACTTC,CARSPSAGARVYEEYF
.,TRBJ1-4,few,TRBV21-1,TGTGCCAGCAGCAAATGGCAAGAAAAACTGTTTTTT,CASSKWQEKLFF
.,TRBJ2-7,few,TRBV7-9,TGTGCCAGCAGCTTAGCGCAGGGAAGGGTTTACGAGCAGTACTTC,CASSLAQGRVYEQYF
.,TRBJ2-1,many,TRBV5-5,TGTGCCAGCAGCTTAGCGGGCCCCTACAATGAGCAGTTCTTC,CASSLAGPYNEQFF
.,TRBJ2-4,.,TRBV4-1,TGCGCCAGCAGCCAAGATTCTCCAGGAACTGCCGAGGACATTCAGTACTTC,CASSQDSPGTAEDIQYF
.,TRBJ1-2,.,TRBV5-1,TGCGCCAGCGCGTCGGGGGGGCTCGCCTATGGCTACACCTTC,CASASGGLAYGYTF
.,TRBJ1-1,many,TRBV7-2,TGTGCCAGCAGCTTAGGGGGGACATCGGGTGGGGCTTTCTTT,CASSLGGTSGGAFF
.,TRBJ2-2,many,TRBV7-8,TGTGCCAGCAGCTTAGCGATCACCGGGGAGCTGTTTTTT,CASSLAITGELFF
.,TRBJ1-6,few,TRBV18,TGTGCCAGCTCACTCCTCCCTCTGGGATCAAGCTCCTATAATTCACCCCTCCACTTT,CASSLLPLGSSSYNSPLHF
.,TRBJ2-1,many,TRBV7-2,TGTGCCAGCAGCTTAAGGATAGACAATGAGCAGTTCTTC,CASSLRIDNEQFF
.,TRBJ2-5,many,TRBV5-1,TGCGCCAGCAGTGTAACGGGACAAGAGACCCAGTACTTC,CASSVTGQETQYF
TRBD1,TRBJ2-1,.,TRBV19,TGTGCCAGTAGGGGGACAGGGAGCGGGGTAGGTGAGCAGTTCTTC,CASRGTGSGVGEQFF
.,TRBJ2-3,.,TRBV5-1,TGCGCCAGCATGAGTGGTGGCGGCCGCACAGATACGCAGTATTTT,CASMSGGGRTDTQYF
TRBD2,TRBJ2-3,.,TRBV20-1,TGCAGCGGGCTAGCGGGGGGGCCGAGCACAGATACGCAGTATTTT,CSGLAGGPSTDTQYF
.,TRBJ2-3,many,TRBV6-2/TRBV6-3,TGTGCCAGCAGTTACTCCGAGACCGACACAGATACGCAGTATTTT,CASSYSETDTDTQYF
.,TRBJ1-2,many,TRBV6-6,TGTGCCAGCACCCCCGGGACAACCTATGGCTACACCTTC,CASTPGTTYGYTF
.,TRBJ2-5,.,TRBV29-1,TGCAGCGTTGATGGGGGGCGGGAGACCCAGTACTTC,CSVDGGRETQYF
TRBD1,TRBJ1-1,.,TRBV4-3,TGCGCCAGCAGCCTCCCGGACAGGGCCCTTATGAACACTGAAGCTTTCTTT,CASSLPDRALMNTEAFF